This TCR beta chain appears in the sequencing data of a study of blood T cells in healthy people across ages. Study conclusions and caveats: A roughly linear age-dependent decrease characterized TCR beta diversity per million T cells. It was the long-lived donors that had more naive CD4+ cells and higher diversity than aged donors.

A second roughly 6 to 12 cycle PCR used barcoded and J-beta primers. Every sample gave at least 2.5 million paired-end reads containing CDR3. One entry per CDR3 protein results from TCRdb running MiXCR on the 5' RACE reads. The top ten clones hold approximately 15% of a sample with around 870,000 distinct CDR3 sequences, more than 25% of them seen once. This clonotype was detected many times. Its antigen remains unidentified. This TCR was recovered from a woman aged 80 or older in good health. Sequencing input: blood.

CDR3 coding DNA: TGTGCCAGCAGCCCCTATCTGGGCACAGATACGCAGTATTTT. Protein sequence: CASSPYLGTDTQYF. The V call is TRBV7-2, the J call TRBJ2-3; D unresolved. Germline CDR1 and CDR2: SGHTA and FQGNSA. CDR3 length: 14 amino acids. The germline V and J ends were trimmed by 5 bases and 1 base, with 10 bases remaining between them.